This is a list of T cell receptor beta chains from one sample in a study of technical replicates of blood from a handful of donors. Some clones are missing from TCRdb's copy, which holds only in-frame ones; the method was immunoSEQ multiplex PCR. The table has tens of thousands of clones, roughly 95% seen once; the top ten hold more than 0.35%. Sequenced sample: T cells isolated from PBMCs. These receptors came from a human donor in good health. Each CDR3 is given with its conserved first and last residue. Fields, in order: J gene, CDR3 length, V gene, D gene, clone size, CDR3 protein, CDR3 DNA. D genes are given only for firm matches. Expanded clones get a size class; other rows say once, few or many, or leave the size out.

>TRBJ2-1|18|TRBV11-2|TRBD1|NA
CASSPPAGQGALYNEQFF
TGTGCCAGCAGCCCCCCCGCGGGACAGGGGGCTCTCTACAATGAGCAGTTCTTC
>TRBJ1-5|14|TRBV4-2|NA|NA
CASSLGVLGQPQHF
TGTGCCAGCAGCCTAGGGGTGTTGGGTCAGCCCCAGCATTTT
>TRBJ1-2|15|TRBV29-1|TRBD1|NA
CSVDQVRIGGHGYTF
TGCAGCGTTGACCAAGTCCGAATAGGGGGCCATGGCTACACCTTC
>TRBJ1-2|12|TRBV29-1|NA|NA
CSVGWGQGGYTF
TGCAGCGTTGGTTGGGGGCAGGGTGGCTACACCTTC
>TRBJ1-1|16|TRBV5-4|TRBD1|NA
CASSLDRGQGNTEAFF
TGTGCCAGCAGCTTAGATAGAGGACAGGGGAACACTGAAGCTTTCTTT
>TRBJ1-3|15|TRBV6-6|NA|NA
CASSPFTSSGNTIYF
TGTGCCAGCAGCCCCTTCACGAGCTCTGGAAACACCATATATTTT
>TRBJ2-3|16|TRBV18|NA|NA
CASSPLGVAFTDTQYF
TGTGCCAGCTCACCGCTAGGGGTGGCCTTCACAGATACGCAGTATTTT
>TRBJ2-1|14|TRBV11-2|NA|NA
CASSPHLTYNEQFF
TGTGCCAGCAGCCCTCACTTGACTTACAATGAGCAGTTCTTC
>TRBJ2-1|14|TRBV28|TRBD2|NA
CASSGLAEYNEQFF
TGTGCCAGCAGTGGACTAGCGGAATACAATGAGCAGTTCTTC
>TRBJ2-7|16|TRBV4-1|NA|once
CASSQDVRGSSYEQYF
TGCGCCAGCAGCCAAGACGTTCGGGGGAGCTCCTACGAGCAGTACTTC
>TRBJ2-5|14|TRBV5-1|NA|NA
CASSSGLPGETQYF
TGCGCCAGCAGCTCCGGACTCCCGGGAGAGACCCAGTACTTC
>TRBJ2-2|14|TRBV5-1|NA|NA
CASSLVRNTGELFF
TGCGCCAGCAGCTTGGTTCGGAACACCGGGGAGCTGTTTTTT
>TRBJ1-5|15|TRBV19|TRBD1|NA
CATTDRGFSNQPQHF
TGTGCCACTACGGACAGGGGTTTTAGCAATCAGCCCCAGCATTTT
>TRBJ2-7|15|TRBV5-1|TRBD1|NA
CASSGTGPHLNEQYF
TGCGCCAGCAGCGGGACAGGGCCCCACCTTAACGAGCAGTACTTC
>TRBJ2-1|16|TRBV6-6|NA|NA
CASSYSGEAMRNEQFF
TGTGCCAGCAGTTACTCAGGGGAAGCCATGAGGAATGAGCAGTTCTTC
>TRBJ2-7|14|TRBV23-1|NA|NA
CASSQGRWRYEQYF
TGCGCCAGCAGTCAAGGGAGGTGGCGCTACGAGCAGTACTTC
>TRBJ1-2|15|TRBV7-3|TRBD1|NA
CASSLSGTGGHGYTF
TGTGCCAGCAGCCTATCCGGGACAGGGGGTCATGGCTACACCTTC
>TRBJ2-1|16|TRBV7-8|TRBD2|NA
CASSLVQREGTNEQFF
TGTGCCAGCAGCTTAGTGCAGCGGGAGGGTACAAATGAGCAGTTCTTC
>TRBJ1-1|17|TRBV6-1|TRBD1|NA
CASSEMGVIGGDTEAFF
TGTGCCAGCAGTGAAATGGGGGTGATAGGGGGCGACACTGAAGCTTTCTTT
>TRBJ2-1|16|TRBV14|TRBD2|NA
CASSRSGTSGDNEQFF
TGTGCCAGCAGCCGTTCCGGGACTAGCGGGGACAATGAGCAGTTCTTC
>TRBJ1-1|12|TRBV7-2|TRBD1|NA
CASSFWTGRAFF
TGTGCCAGCAGCTTCTGGACAGGGAGAGCTTTCTTT
>TRBJ2-1|16|TRBV5-4|TRBD2|NA
CASSSAGLAGGREQFF
TGTGCCAGCAGCTCGGCGGGACTAGCGGGAGGGAGAGAGCAGTTCTTC
>TRBJ2-7|14|TRBV28|TRBD1|once
CASSHGTGSYEQYF
TGTGCCAGCAGCCATGGGACAGGTTCCTACGAGCAGTACTTC
>TRBJ2-7|13|TRBV7-2|NA|NA
CASSSGHPYEQYF
TGTGCCAGCAGCTCGGGACACCCCTACGAGCAGTACTTC
>TRBJ2-2|18|TRBV4-3|TRBD2|NA
CASSQGQGAGGPPGELFF
TGCGCCAGCAGCCAAGGGCAAGGAGCGGGAGGGCCTCCCGGGGAGCTGTTTTTT